The 24 T cell receptor beta chains given below trace back to one sample, sequenced in a study of blood T cell repertoires in COVID-19. TCRdb's copy holds only in-frame clones and misses some; the assay was immunoSEQ multiplex PCR. The sample lists more than 95,000 clones, around 83% occurring once. Material: peripheral blood. These receptor sequences come from a man in his fifties or sixties with acute or convalescent COVID-19.

This clone was seen a few times. The chain carries TRBV5-4 and TRBJ1-2, with D perhaps matching TRBD1 (6 bases). The germline V gene encodes CDR1 SGHNT and CDR2 YYREEE (reference sequence). This CDR3 spans 17 amino acids. V was cut by 0 bases and J by 3 bases, with 18 bases left in between. CDR3 sequence (DNA): TGTGCCAGCAGCTTGGTACCCTCCAGGGGATCTGACTATGGCTACACCTTC. This sequence encodes CASSLVPSRGSDYGYTF.

This clone was found once. The rearrangement joins TRBV15 to TRBJ1-1; 7 bases match TRBD1. The CDR3 runs to 13 residues. V shed 5 bases and J 3 bases; nucleotides not matched to a gene: 3. Germline V gene data show CDR1 as LNHNV and CDR2 as YYDKDF (reference sequence). The CDR3 region is CATSRDSDTEAFF. The CDR3, as DNA: TGTGCCACCAGCCGGGACAGCGACACTGAAGCTTTCTTT.

The chain uses TRBV29-1 and TRBJ1-1, with 8 bases aligning to TRBD1. Germline V gene data show CDR1 as SQVTM and CDR2 as ANQGSEA. V gave up 3 bases and J gave up 5 bases; unmatched junction bases: 5. The CDR3 length is 13 residues. The CDR3 here is CSVDQGARTEAFF. The CDR3 DNA reads as TGCAGCGTTGATCAGGGGGCTCGGACTGAAGCTTTCTTT.

The chain carries TRBV5-8 and TRBJ1-5; 9 positions match TRBD1. This CDR3 comprises 16 residues. Losses at the gene ends were 0 bases for V and 4 bases for J; bases not matched to a gene: 5. Germline-derived CDR1 and CDR2 are SGHTS and YDEGEE. CDR3 residues: CASSLGTGVGNQPQHF. The CDR3, as DNA: TGTGCCAGCAGCTTGGGGACAGGGGTAGGGAATCAGCCCCAGCATTTT.

The table lists this clone with a count of one. The chain couples TRBV19 to TRBJ1-2, with no clear D. The V end was cut by 3 bases, the J end by 4 bases, with 6 bases between. The CDR3 contains 12 residues. Germline-derived CDR1 and CDR2 are LNHDA and SQIVND (reference sequence). CDR3 in amino acids: CASSIRVYGYTF. Written as DNA, the CDR3 is TGTGCCAGTAGTATCCGAGTCTATGGCTACACCTTC.

This clone was observed once. CDR3 region: CASSIDDSLNQPQHF. CDR3 bases: TGTGCCAGTAGTATAGATGACAGCCTCAATCAGCCCCAGCATTTT. This rearrangement joins TRBV19 to TRBJ1-5; TRBD1 is a possible D gene (5 bases). The V gene lost 0 bases and the J gene lost 3 bases, with 9 bases spanning the gap. The CDR3 sequence is 15 residues long. The germline V gene encodes CDR1 LNHDA and CDR2 SQIVND (reference sequence).

The chain is built from TRBV6-5 and TRBJ2-3, with 9 bases fitting TRBD2. Germline assignment: CDR1 MNHEY and CDR2 SVGAGI. Trimming removed 4 bases from V and 6 bases from J; junction bases left unmatched: 2. CDR3 length: 13 amino acids. The CDR3, as DNA: TGTGCCAGCAGTTTGCGGGAGGGTGATACGCAGTATTTT. It translates to CASSLREGDTQYF.

The chain recombines TRBV7-7 with TRBJ2-2, with 11 positions matching TRBD2. V lost 4 bases to trimming and J lost 1 base; unmatched junction nucleotides: 2. The CDR3 runs to 16 residues. Germline V lookup: CDR1 SSHAT, CDR2 FNYEAQ (reference sequence). CDR3 amino acids: CASSSGLAGNTGELFF. Written as DNA, the CDR3 is TGTGCCAGCAGCTCCGGACTAGCGGGGAACACCGGGGAGCTGTTTTTT.

This clone was detected only a few times. The rearrangement uses TRBV7-9 and TRBJ2-5, with TRBD2 as a possible D gene (6 bases). Between the trimmed V and J ends, which lost 5 bases and 4 bases, there was a span of 14 bases. Germline-derived CDR1 and CDR2 are SEHNR and FQNEAQ (reference sequence). The CDR3 runs to 14 residues. The CDR3 bases are TGTGCCAGCAGCCTCGGAGGGTCGGGAGAGACCCAGTACTTC. The encoded protein is CASSLGGSGETQYF.

The gene calls are TRBV4-1 and TRBJ1-5; the D gene is possibly TRBD1 (5 bases). The CDR3 is 16 residues long. Germline CDR1 and CDR2: MGHRA and YSYEKL. The V end was cut by 3 bases, the J end by 1 base, with 13 bases between. CDR3 sequence reads: CASSHPDKGSNQPQHF. The CDR3 coding sequence is TGCGCCAGCAGCCACCCTGACAAGGGGAGCAATCAGCCCCAGCATTTT.

The V gene is TRBV27, the J gene TRBJ2-3; weak D call: TRBD2 (6 bases). With 7 bases removed from V and 2 bases from J, the gap between germline ends came to 16 bases. The germline V gene encodes CDR1 MNHEY and CDR2 SMNVEV (reference sequence). The CDR3 spans 15 residues. This CDR3 is CASNIKGRNTDTQYF. DNA for the CDR3: TGTGCCAGCAACATTAAGGGGAGGAACACAGATACGCAGTATTTT.

This chain uses TRBV7-6 with TRBJ1-1, with a tentative D call TRBD1 (5 bases). This CDR3 contains 16 residues. V lost 0 bases and J 5 bases, leaving 16 bases between the germline ends. Germline V gives CDR1 SGHVS, CDR2 FNYEAQ. The CDR3 reads CASSLAASGVGTEAFF. The CDR3 DNA follows: TGTGCCAGCAGCTTAGCTGCGTCGGGGGTCGGGACTGAAGCTTTCTTT. Full variable domain (remainder filled in from reference TRBV7-6 and TRBJ1-1): GAGVSQSPRYKVTKRGQDVALRCDPISGHVSLYWYRQALGQGPEFLTYFNYEAQQDKSGLPNDRFSAERPEGSISTLTIQRTEQRDSAMYRCASSLAASGVGTEAFFGQGTRLTVV.

This chain joins TRBV27 and TRBJ2-2; D is ambiguous. The CDR3 consists of 15 residues. Germline CDR1 and CDR2: MNHEY and SMNVEV (reference sequence). Trimming took 4 bases from V and 7 from J, leaving 16 bases between them. The CDR3 DNA reads TGTGCCAGCAGTTCCTTCTTCGCCGGGTTCGGGGAGCTGTTTTTT. It yields the protein CASSSFFAGFGELFF.

The chain links TRBV28 to TRBJ1-5; weak D call: TRBD1 (6 bases). Germline V CDR1 and CDR2: MDHEN, SYDVKM. Deletions cut 3 bases from V and 8 bases from J, with 17 bases between. CDR3 length: 15 residues. CDR3 in DNA: TGTGCCAGCAGTTTGCGGACAGCCGCCCCGGAGCCCCAGCATTTT. It encodes CASSLRTAAPEPQHF. Complete variable domain (other parts from reference TRBV28 and TRBJ1-5): DVKVTQSSRYLVKRTGEKVFLECVQDMDHENMFWYRQDPGLGLRLIYFSYDVKMKEKGDIPEGYSVSREKKERFSLILESASTNQTSMYLCASSLRTAAPEPQHFGDGTRLSIL.

J is TRBJ1-4 and V is TRBV30; the D gene is possibly TRBD1 (5 bases). This CDR3 has 12 residues. CDR1 GTSNPN and CDR2 SVGIG come from the germline V gene (reference sequence). Trimming took off 6 bases at V and 3 bases at J, with 8 bases between the two ends. The CDR3 reads CACEQANEKLFF. CDR3 nucleotides: TGTGCCTGTGAACAGGCTAATGAAAAACTGTTTTTT.

CDR3 residues: CASSLLRPGRGNTIYF. CDR3 DNA sequence: TGTGCCAGCAGCCTACTCCGGCCAGGGCGTGGAAACACCATATATTTT. The V and J genes are TRBV7-9 and TRBJ1-3; TRBD1 might be the D (5 bases). V gave up 5 bases and J gave up 3 bases, with 17 bases separating them. Germline-derived CDR1 and CDR2 are SEHNR and FQNEAQ (reference sequence). The CDR3 loop spans 16 amino acids.

The V call is TRBV27, the J call TRBJ2-1; 12 bases fit TRBD2. V was clipped by 1 base and J by 10 bases; unmatched bases: 8. Germline V gives CDR1 MNHEY, CDR2 SMNVEV (reference sequence). This CDR3 region has 16 residues. The CDR3 spells CASSLWSSGRVREQFF. In nucleotides, the CDR3 is TGTGCCAGCAGTTTATGGTCTAGCGGGAGGGTCAGAGAGCAGTTCTTC.

The chain uses TRBV6-2 or TRBV6-3 and TRBJ1-5; 7 positions match TRBD1. Unmatched junction bases numbered 3, after V lost 0 bases and J lost 7 bases. The CDR3 has 14 amino acids. Germline CDR1 MNHEY, CDR2 SVGEGT. The CDR3 DNA follows: TGTGCCAGCAGTTACTCCGACAGGGAACAGCCCCAGCATTTT. It translates to CASSYSDREQPQHF.

The chain links TRBV5-4 to TRBJ2-7; 8 positions agree with TRBD2. This CDR3 is built from 12 residues. Germline assignment: CDR1 SGHNT and CDR2 YYREEE (reference sequence). J was trimmed by 6 bases and V by 2 bases; bases with no gene match: 1. In DNA, the CDR3 is TGTGCCAGCAGCTTAGGGACTAGCGAGCAGTACTTC. This sequence encodes CASSLGTSEQYF.

The chain employs TRBV3-1 (or the pseudogene TRBV3-2) and TRBJ2-1; D is perhaps TRBD2 (5 bases). Trimming stripped 5 bases from V and 4 bases from J, with 9 bases between. The CDR3 totals 13 residues. The germline V gene has CDR1 LGHDT and CDR2 YNNKEL (reference sequence). In nucleotides, the CDR3 is TGTGCCAGCAGCTGGACTGTTTACAATGAGCAGTTCTTC. It yields the protein CASSWTVYNEQFF.

CDR3 loop: CATGRGNPYYGYTF. The CDR3, as DNA: TGTGCCACCGGCAGGGGGAACCCATACTATGGCTACACCTTC. The chain recombines TRBV24-1 with TRBJ1-2, with 7 positions matching TRBD1. The CDR3 loop spans 14 amino acids. Germline values: CDR1 KGHDR, CDR2 SFDVKD. Losses at the gene ends were 9 bases for V and 3 bases for J; bases not matched to a gene: 9.

V and J are TRBV19 and TRBJ2-7; 7 nucleotides agree with TRBD1. The trim removed 10 bases at V and 6 bases at J, leaving 12 bases unmatched. The CDR3 runs to 13 residues. CDR1 LNHDA and CDR2 SQIVND come from the germline V gene (reference sequence). The CDR3 sequence is CATQVRGRVEQYF. In nucleotides, the CDR3 is TGTGCCACCCAGGTTAGGGGGCGGGTCGAGCAGTACTTC.

This chain joins TRBV10-1 and TRBJ2-2; 7 bases map to TRBD2. The CDR3 has 15 residues. The ends lost 2 bases at V and 3 bases at J; junction bases unmatched: 3. Germline CDR1 reads WNHNN; CDR2 reads SYGVQD (reference sequence). The CDR3 region has the DNA TGCGCCAGCAGTGAGGGGAGGGACCACACCGGGGAGCTGTTTTTT. Translated, it gives CASSEGRDHTGELFF.

The chain joins TRBV27 to TRBJ2-3; 14 bases align to TRBD2. The junction had 10 bases not matched to a gene; V was cut back by 4 bases and J by 1 base. Per the germline V gene, CDR1 is MNHEY and CDR2 is SMNVEV (reference sequence). The CDR3 consists of 19 residues. The CDR3 DNA reads TGTGCCAGCAGTTCCTTGACTAGCGGGAGGGCGAGGGGCACAGATACGCAGTATTTT. Its translation is CASSSLTSGRARGTDTQYF.